This entry features one TCR beta chain sequence. The antigen is not known. The V end lost 3 bases, the J end lost 7 bases, and 13 bases lay between the germline ends. CDR3 size: 14 residues. The source material, RNA transcripts, was used to amplify TCR beta CDR3 regions. With the HTBI primer set, the TCR CDR3 went through a first round of RT-PCR. TCRdb recomputed calls from the multiplex PCR reads with MiXCR, one row per CDR3 protein. The table records about 620,000 distinct CDR3 sequences, roughly 17% of them present only once. The data are from a study of T cells in Graves' hyperthyroidism and ophthalmopathy. An absence of ophthalmopathy progression within 18 months meant stable Graves' hyperthyroidism. Used for diagnoses were clinical symptoms, serum thyroxine and TRAb, thyroid ultrasound and orbital computed tomography. PBMCs were collected from a roughly 9.7 ml volume of fresh peripheral blood.

Findings and caveats of the study: Peripheral blood also featured most of the thyroid clonotypes expanded above 0.001.

The TCR comes from a woman aged 30 to 39 with Graves' hyperthyroidism. V is TRBV12-3 or TRBV12-4 and J is TRBJ1-5; unclear D gene. The sequenced sample consisted of blood. CDR3 in amino acids: CASSFNRFGQPQHF. CDR3 sequence (DNA): TGTGCCAGCAGTTTTAATAGGTTTGGGCAGCCCCAGCATTTT.